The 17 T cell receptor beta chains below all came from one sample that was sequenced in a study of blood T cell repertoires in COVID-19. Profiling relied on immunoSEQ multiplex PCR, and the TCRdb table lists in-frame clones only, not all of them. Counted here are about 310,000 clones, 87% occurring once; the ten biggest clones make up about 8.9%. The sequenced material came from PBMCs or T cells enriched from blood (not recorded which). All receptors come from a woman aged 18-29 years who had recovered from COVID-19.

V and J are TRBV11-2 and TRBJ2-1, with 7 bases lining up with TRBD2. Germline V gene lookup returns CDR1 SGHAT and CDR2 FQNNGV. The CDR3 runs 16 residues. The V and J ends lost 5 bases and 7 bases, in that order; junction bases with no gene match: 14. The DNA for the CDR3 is TGTGCCAGCAGCATTGAGCGGGACCGGCCCCCTAATGAGCAGTTCTTC. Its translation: CASSIERDRPPNEQFF. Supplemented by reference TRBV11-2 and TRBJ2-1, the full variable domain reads EAGVAQSPRYKIIEKRQSVAFWCNPISGHATLYWYQQILGQGPKLLIQFQNNGVVDDSQLPKDRFSAERLKGVDSTLKIQPAKLEDSAVYLCASSIERDRPPNEQFFGPGTRLTVL.

The CDR3 sequence is CASSQGPLNSYEQYF. The CDR3 nucleotides are TGTGCCAGCAGCCAAGGGCCCTTAAACTCCTACGAGCAGTACTTC. The genes are TRBV3-1 (or the pseudogene TRBV3-2) and TRBJ2-7; no clear D. V was cut by 1 base and J by 0 bases, with 10 bases left in between. This CDR3 is built from 15 residues. Germline V gene lookup returns CDR1 LGHDT and CDR2 YNNKEL (reference sequence).

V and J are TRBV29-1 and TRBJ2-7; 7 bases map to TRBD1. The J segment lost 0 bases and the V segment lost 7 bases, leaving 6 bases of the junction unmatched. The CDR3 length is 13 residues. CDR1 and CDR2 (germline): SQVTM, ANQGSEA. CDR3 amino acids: CSAADRSSYEQYF. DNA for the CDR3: TGCAGCGCCGCGGACAGGAGCTCCTACGAGCAGTACTTC.

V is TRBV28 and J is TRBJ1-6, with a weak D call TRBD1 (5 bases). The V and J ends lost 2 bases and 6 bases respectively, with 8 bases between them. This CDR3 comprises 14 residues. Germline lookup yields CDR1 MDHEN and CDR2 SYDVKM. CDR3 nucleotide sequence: TGTGCCAGCAGTTTACAGGGAAGTAATTCACCCCTCCACTTT. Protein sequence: CASSLQGSNSPLHF.

Written as DNA, the CDR3 is TGTGCCAGCAGCGTGACAGGGGTCAGATACGAGCAGTACTTC. This sequence encodes CASSVTGVRYEQYF. The V gene is TRBV7-2, the J gene TRBJ2-7; TRBD1 matches at 8 bases. V trimming: 5 bases; J trimming: 4 bases; junction bases outside the gene matches: 7. The length of the CDR3 is 14 residues. Germline V lookup: CDR1 SGHTA, CDR2 FQGNSA.

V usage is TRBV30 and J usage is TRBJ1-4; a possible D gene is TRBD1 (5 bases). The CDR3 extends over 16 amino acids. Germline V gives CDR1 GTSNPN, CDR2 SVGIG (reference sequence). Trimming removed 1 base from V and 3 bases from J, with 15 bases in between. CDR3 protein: CAWSGSADRANEKLFF. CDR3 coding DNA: TGTGCCTGGAGTGGGTCAGCAGACAGAGCTAATGAAAAACTGTTTTTT.

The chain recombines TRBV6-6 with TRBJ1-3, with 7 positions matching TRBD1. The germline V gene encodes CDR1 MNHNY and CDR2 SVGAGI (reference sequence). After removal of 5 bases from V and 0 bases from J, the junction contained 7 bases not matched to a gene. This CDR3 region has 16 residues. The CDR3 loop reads CASSRQGSSSGNTIYF. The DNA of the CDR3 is TGTGCCAGCAGTCGACAGGGCTCGAGCTCTGGAAACACCATATATTTT.

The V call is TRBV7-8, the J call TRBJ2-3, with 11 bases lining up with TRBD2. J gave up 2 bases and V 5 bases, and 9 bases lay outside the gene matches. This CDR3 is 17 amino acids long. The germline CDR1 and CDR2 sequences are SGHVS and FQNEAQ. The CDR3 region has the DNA TGTGCCAGCAGCCACATCGTAGCGGGAGGGTTCACAGATACGCAGTATTTT. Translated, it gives CASSHIVAGGFTDTQYF.

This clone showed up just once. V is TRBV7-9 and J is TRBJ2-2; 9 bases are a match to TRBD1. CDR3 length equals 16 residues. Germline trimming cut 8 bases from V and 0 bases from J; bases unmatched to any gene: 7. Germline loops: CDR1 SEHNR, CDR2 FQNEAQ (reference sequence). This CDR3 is CASPAGQGSNTGELFF. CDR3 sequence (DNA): TGTGCCAGCCCTGCGGGACAGGGCTCGAACACCGGGGAGCTGTTTTTT.

The CDR3 sequence is CASSFGQGLFYGYTF. In nucleotides, the CDR3 is TGTGCCAGCAGTTTTGGGCAGGGACTTTTCTATGGCTACACCTTC. J is TRBJ1-2 and V is TRBV27, with D perhaps matching TRBD1 (5 bases). Germline V gene data show CDR1 as MNHEY and CDR2 as SMNVEV (reference sequence). Trimming removed 3 bases at V and 4 bases at J, with 15 bases between. This CDR3 region has 15 residues.

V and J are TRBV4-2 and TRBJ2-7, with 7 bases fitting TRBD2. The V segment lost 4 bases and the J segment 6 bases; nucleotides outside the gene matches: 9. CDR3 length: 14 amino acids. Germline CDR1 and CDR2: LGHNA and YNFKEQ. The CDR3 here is CASSPLETSTEQYF. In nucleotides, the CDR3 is TGTGCCAGCAGCCCGCTCGAGACTAGCACCGAGCAGTACTTC.

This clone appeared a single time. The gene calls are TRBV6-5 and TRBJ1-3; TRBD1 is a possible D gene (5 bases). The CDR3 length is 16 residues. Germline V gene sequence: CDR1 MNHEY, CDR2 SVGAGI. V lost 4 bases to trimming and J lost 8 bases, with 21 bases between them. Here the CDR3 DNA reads TGTGCCAGCAGTTGGTCTAGGGGTTCGGGTTTAGACACCATATATTTT. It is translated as CASSWSRGSGLDTIYF.

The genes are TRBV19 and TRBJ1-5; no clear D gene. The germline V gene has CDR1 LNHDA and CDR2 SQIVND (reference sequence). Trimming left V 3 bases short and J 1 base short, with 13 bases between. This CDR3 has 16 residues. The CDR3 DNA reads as TGTGCCAGTAGTATTCTTACGGGGAACAGCAATCAGCCCCAGCATTTT. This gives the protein CASSILTGNSNQPQHF.

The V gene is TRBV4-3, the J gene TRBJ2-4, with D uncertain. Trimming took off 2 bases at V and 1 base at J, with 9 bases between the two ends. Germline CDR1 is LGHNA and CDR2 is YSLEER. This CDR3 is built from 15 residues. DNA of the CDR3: TGCGCCAGCAGCCAATACCGAGTTGCCAAAAACATTCAGTACTTC. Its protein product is CASSQYRVAKNIQYF.

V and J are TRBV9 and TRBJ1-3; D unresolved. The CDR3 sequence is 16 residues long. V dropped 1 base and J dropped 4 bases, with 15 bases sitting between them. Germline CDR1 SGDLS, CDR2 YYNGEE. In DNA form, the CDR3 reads TGTGCCAGCAGCGTATTCAGTTTCGACTTGGGAAACACCATATATTTT. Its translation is CASSVFSFDLGNTIYF. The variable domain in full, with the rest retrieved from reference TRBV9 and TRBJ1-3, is DSGVTQTPKHLITATGQRVTLRCSPRSGDLSVYWYQQSLDQGLQFLIQYYNGEERAKGNILERFSAQQFPDLHSELNLSSLELGDSALYFCASSVFSFDLGNTIYFGEGSWLTVV.

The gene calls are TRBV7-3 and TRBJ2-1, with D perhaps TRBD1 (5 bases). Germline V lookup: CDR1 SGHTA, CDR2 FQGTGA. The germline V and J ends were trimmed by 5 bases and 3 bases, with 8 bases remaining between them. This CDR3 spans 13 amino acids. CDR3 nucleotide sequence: TGTGCCAGCAGCGTACAGGTCTACAATGAGCAGTTCTTC. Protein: CASSVQVYNEQFF. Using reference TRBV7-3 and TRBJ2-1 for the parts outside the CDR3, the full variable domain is GAGVSQTPSNKVTEKGKYVELRCDPISGHTALYWYRQSLGQGPEFLIYFQGTGAADDSGLPNDRFFAVRPEGSVSTLKIQRTERGDSAVYLCASSVQVYNEQFFGPGTRLTVL.

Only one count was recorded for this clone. CDR3 DNA sequence: TGCGCCAGCAGCCACAGGACAGGGGGGGATCCAGATGGCTACACCTTC. Its protein product is CASSHRTGGDPDGYTF. V usage is TRBV4-3 and J usage is TRBJ1-2, with 10 bases that match TRBD1. The CDR3 sequence is 16 residues long. J lost 6 bases, V lost 3 bases, and 10 bases had no gene match. The V gene's germline CDR1 is LGHNA and CDR2 YSLEER.